This T cell receptor (beta chain) is from a study of OX40 agonist ivuxolimab in advanced cancers. About the study: An anti-OX40 (CD134) antibody with agonistic activity, ivuxolimab, was administered to patients.

The V and J ends lost 3 bases and 4 bases, in that order; junction bases with no gene match: 10. The germline V gene has CDR1 SQVTM and CDR2 ANQGSEA. The length of the CDR3 is 15 residues. Sequenced by immunoSEQ multiplex PCR; TCRdb stores in-frame clones only, minus some. The table shows about 70,000 clones, with around 90% occurring only once. Blood was sampled at baseline, cycle 4 day 1, and cycle 7 day 1. The receptor comes from an adult with an advanced solid tumor such as melanoma, head and neck, liver or kidney cancer. The source was CD4+ or CD8+ T cells sorted from blood, collected in a trial of the OX40 agonist ivuxolimab. This chain links TRBV29-1 with TRBJ2-7; 9 bases are shared with TRBD1. CDR3 amino acids: CSVELRGQGAYEQYF. CDR3 DNA sequence: TGCAGCGTTGAGCTAAGGGGACAGGGTGCATACGAGCAGTACTTC.